This T cell receptor beta chain was profiled in a study of blood T cell repertoires in COVID-19. Looking at the study overall: Sites in the United States, Italy and Spain provided acute and convalescent COVID-19 samples. T cells, B-cell-depleted T cells, or PBMCs provided the cDNA or gDNA that served as material.

J gave up 3 bases and V 4 bases, and 5 bases lay outside the gene matches. The CDR3 is made up of 17 amino acids. Germline CDR1 MGHRA, CDR2 YSYEKL. Authors' analysis steps: By means of reference gene primer amplification, nucleated cell counts were estimated. This table comes from immunoSEQ multiplex PCR, and its TCRdb copy is limited to in-frame clones, with some not included. The V and J calls and clone size are taken from that table; D and trimming were inferred from the DNA. The repertoire holds tens of thousands of clones, around 90% seen once, with about 3.6% in the top ten. Followed over time, Seattle patients had been enrolled while infection was active.

This sequence joins TRBV4-1 and TRBJ2-1; 14 bases fit TRBD2. The source of this sequence is a man aged 40-49 years with COVID-19, enrolled during active disease. Source material: peripheral blood. In DNA, the CDR3 is TGCGCCAGCAGCCTAATCGGGACTAGCGGGAGCTACAATGAGCAGTTCTTC. Amino acid sequence: CASSLIGTSGSYNEQFF.